This TCR beta chain was identified in a study of blood T cell repertoires in COVID-19. About the research overall: The United States, Italy and Spain supplied acute and convalescent COVID-19 samples.

The trim removed 2 bases at V and 5 bases at J, leaving 5 bases unmatched. The V gene's germline CDR1 is SEHNR and CDR2 FQNEAQ (reference sequence). The CDR3 length is 15 residues. This table comes from immunoSEQ multiplex PCR, and its TCRdb copy is limited to in-frame clones, with some not included. The table lists 150,000 to 200,000 clones, approximately 80% of them singletons. Sequencing used peripheral blood. The receptor's source is a woman aged 40 to 50 with COVID-19, enrolled during active disease. The chain employs TRBV7-9 and TRBJ2-1; 8 bases align to TRBD2. CDR3 DNA: TGTGCCAGCAGCTTATTGGGACTAGTCCACAATGAGCAGTTCTTC. It encodes CASSLLGLVHNEQFF.